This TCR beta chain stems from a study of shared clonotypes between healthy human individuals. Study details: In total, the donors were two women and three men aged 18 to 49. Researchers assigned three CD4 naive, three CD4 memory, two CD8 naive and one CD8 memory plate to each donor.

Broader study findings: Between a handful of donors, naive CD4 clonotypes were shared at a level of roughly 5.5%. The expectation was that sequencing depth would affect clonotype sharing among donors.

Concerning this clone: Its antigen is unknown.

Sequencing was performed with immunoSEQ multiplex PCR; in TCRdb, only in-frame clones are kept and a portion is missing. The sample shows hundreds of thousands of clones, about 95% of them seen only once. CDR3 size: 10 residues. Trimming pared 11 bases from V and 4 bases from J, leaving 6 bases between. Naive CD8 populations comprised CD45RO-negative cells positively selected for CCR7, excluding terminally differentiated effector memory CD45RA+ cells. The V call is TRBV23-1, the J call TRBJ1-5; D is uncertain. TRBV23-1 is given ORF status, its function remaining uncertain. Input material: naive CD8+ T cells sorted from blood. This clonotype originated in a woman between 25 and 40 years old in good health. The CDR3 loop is CAGPNQPQHF. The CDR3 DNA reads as TGCGCCGGACCGAATCAGCCCCAGCATTTT.